This note documents a single TCR beta chain sequence. Its antigen is unknown. These data are taken from a study of T-cell reconstitution after alpha-beta-depleted transplantation in children. Study observations and caveats: As was reported, about two months after transplant, alpha-beta T cells came from several hundred expanded graft clones. Recipient T cells and thymic progenitors that survived were the source of the high TCRbeta diversity seen at day 60 in some patients. A year post-transplant, T-cell counts and diversity derived mostly from newly produced T cells.

The CDR3 has 15 amino acids. With 7 bases clipped from V and 3 bases from J, the junction kept 7 bases outside the gene matches. Germline CDR1 and CDR2: MNHEY and SVGEGT. Researchers prepared the TCRbeta library using unique molecular identifiers, the study reports. MiXCR, run by TCRdb on the PCR reads, gives a single entry per CDR3 protein. The profile shows about 510,000 distinct CDR3 sequences, over 10% of them singletons. J is TRBJ2-1 and V is TRBV6-2 or TRBV6-3; 9 bases agree with TRBD2. Source: PBMCs, mostly from graft donor cells, taken 180 days after TCRalphabeta/CD19-depleted stem cell transplant. This receptor was identified in a female patient aged 2-9 years who had a stem cell transplant for aplastic anemia, so the T cells may come from the graft donor. The CDR3: CASTYGGRVYNEQFF. As DNA, the CDR3 is TGTGCCAGCACCTACGGCGGGAGGGTCTACAATGAGCAGTTCTTC.